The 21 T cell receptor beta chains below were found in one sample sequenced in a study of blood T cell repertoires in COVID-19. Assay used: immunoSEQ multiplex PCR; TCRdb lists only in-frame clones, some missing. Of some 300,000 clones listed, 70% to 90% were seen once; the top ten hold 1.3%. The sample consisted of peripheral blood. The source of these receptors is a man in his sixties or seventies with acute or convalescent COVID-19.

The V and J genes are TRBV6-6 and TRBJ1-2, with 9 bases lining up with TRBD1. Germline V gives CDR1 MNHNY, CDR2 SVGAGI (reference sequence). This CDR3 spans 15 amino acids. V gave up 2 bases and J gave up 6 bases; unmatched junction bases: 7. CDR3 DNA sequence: TGTGCCAGCAGTTACCTGACAGGGGGTCCGGATGGCTACACCTTC. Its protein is CASSYLTGGPDGYTF.

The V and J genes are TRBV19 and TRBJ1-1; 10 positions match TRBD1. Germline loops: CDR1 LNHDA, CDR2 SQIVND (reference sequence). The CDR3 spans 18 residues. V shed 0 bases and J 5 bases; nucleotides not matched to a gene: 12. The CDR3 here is CASSIDSGQGEGSTEAFF. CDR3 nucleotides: TGTGCCAGTAGTATAGATTCAGGACAGGGGGAAGGAAGTACTGAAGCTTTCTTT. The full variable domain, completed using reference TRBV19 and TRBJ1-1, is DGGITQSPKYLFRKEGQNVTLSCEQNLNHDAMYWYRQDPGQGLRLIYYSQIVNDFQKGDIAEGYSVSREKKESFPLTVTSAQKNPTAFYLCASSIDSGQGEGSTEAFFGQGTRLTVV.

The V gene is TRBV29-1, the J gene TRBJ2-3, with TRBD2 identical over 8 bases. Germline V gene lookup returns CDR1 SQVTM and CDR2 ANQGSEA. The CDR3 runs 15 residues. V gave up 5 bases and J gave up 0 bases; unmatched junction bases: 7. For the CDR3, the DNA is TGCAGCGTTTATAGCGGGATTTCTAGCACAGATACGCAGTATTTT. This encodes CSVYSGISSTDTQYF.

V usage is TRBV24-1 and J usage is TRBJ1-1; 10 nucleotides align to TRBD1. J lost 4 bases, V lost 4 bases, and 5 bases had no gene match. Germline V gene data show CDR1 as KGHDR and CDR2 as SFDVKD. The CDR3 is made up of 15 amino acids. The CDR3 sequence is CATSDPRTGGTEAFF. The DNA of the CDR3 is TGTGCCACCAGTGACCCTCGGACAGGGGGCACTGAAGCTTTCTTT.

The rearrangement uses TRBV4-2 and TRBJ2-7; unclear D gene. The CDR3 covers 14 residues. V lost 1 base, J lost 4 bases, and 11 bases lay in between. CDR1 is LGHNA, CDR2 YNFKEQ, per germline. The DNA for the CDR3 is TGTGCCAGCAGCCAAGGTTTCTCTGAGTACGAGCAGTACTTC. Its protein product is CASSQGFSEYEQYF.

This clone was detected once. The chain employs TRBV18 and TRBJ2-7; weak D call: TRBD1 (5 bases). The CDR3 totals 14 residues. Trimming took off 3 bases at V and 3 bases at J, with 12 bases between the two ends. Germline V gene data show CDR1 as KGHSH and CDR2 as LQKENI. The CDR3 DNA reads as TGTGCCAGCTCACCTCTGGGGCAGAACTACGAGCAGTACTTC. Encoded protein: CASSPLGQNYEQYF.

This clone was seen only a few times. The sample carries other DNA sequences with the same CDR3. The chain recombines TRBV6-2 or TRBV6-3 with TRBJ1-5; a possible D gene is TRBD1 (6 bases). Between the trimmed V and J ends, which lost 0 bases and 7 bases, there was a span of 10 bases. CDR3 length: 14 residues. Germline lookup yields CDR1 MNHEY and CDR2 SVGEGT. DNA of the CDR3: TGTGCCAGCAGTTACTCGACAGGAGCGCAGCCCCAGCATTTT. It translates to CASSYSTGAQPQHF.

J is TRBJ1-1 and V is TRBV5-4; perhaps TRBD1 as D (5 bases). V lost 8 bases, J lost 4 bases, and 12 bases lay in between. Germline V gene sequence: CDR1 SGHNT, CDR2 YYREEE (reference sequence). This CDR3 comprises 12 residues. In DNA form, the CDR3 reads TGTGCCAGTAGCATTAGGGGCACTGAAGCTTTCTTT. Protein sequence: CASSIRGTEAFF.

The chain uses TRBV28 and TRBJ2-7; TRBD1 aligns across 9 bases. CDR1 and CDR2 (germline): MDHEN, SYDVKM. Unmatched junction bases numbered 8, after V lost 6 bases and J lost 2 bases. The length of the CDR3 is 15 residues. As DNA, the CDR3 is TGTGCCAGCAGCACAGGGGGCTCTCGTGCCTACGAGCAGTACTTC. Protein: CASSTGGSRAYEQYF. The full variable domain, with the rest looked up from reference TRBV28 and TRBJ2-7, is DVKVTQSSRYLVKRTGEKVFLECVQDMDHENMFWYRQDPGLGLRLIYFSYDVKMKEKGDIPEGYSVSREKKERFSLILESASTNQTSMYLCASSTGGSRAYEQYFGPGTRLTVT.

This chain's CDR3 is CASSTSGQGHSPLHF. In DNA, the CDR3 is TGCGCCAGCAGCACATCGGGGCAGGGGCACTCACCCCTCCACTTT. V usage is TRBV5-1 and J usage is TRBJ1-6; D perhaps matches TRBD1 (6 bases). Germline V CDR1 and CDR2: SGHRS, YFSETQ. This CDR3 region has 15 residues. Trimming took 4 bases from V and 10 from J, leaving 18 bases between them.

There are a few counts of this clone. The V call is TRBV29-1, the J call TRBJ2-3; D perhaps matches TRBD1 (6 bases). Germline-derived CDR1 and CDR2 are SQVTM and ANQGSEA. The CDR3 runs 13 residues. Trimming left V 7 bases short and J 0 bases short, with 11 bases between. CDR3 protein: CSGKQGSTDTQYF. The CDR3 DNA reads TGCAGCGGGAAACAGGGTAGCACAGATACGCAGTATTTT.

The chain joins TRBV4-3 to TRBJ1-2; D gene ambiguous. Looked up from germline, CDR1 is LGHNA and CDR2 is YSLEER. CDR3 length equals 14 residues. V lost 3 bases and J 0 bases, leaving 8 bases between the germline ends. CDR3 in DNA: TGCGCCAGCAGCCAGGAGAGAGCTAACTATGGCTACACCTTC. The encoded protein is CASSQERANYGYTF.

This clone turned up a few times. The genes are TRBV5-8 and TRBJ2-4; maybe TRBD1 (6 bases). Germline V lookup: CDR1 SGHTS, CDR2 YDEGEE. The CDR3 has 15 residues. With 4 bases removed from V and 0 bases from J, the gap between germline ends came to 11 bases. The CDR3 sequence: CASSDRILAKNIQYF. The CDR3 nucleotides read TGTGCCAGCAGCGACAGGATTTTAGCCAAAAACATTCAGTACTTC.

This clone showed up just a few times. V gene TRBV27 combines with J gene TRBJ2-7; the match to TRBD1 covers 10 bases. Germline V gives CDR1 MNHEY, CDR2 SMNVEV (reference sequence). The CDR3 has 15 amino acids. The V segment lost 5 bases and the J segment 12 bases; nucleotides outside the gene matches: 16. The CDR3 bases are TGTGCCAGCAGTCCACGTGGGACAGGGGTTTTTCGAGGGTACTTC. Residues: CASSPRGTGVFRGYF.

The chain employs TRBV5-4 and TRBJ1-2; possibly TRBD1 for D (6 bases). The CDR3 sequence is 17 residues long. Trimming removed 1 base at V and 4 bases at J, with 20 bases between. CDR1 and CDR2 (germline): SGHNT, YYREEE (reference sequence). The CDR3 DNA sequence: TGTGCCAGCAGCTTGAATCGGCTGGGGGCATCAGGCTATGGCTACACCTTC. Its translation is CASSLNRLGASGYGYTF.

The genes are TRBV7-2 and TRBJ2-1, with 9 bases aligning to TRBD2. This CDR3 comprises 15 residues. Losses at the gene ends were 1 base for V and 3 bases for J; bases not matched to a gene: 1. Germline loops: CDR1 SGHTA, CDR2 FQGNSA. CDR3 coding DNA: TGTGCCAGCAGCTTAGGCGGGGGGGACTACAATGAGCAGTTCTTC. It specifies CASSLGGGDYNEQFF.

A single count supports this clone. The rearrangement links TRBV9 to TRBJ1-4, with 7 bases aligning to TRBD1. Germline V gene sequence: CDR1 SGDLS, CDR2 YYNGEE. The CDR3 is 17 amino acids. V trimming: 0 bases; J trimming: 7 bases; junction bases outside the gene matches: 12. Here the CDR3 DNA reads TGTGCCAGCAGCGTAGCCCCCGTCCAGGGGGGAGGTGAAAAACTGTTTTTT. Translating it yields CASSVAPVQGGGEKLFF.

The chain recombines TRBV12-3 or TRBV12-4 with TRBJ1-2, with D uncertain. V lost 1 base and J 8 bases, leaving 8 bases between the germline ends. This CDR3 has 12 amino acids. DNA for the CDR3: TGTGCCAGCAGTTTAGTGCCCTACGGCTACACCTTC. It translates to CASSLVPYGYTF.

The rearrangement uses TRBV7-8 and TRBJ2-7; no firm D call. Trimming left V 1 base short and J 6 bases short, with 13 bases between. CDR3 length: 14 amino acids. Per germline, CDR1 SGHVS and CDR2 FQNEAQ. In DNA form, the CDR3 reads TGTGCCAGCAGCTTAGGTTTTGTATCCGGCGAGCAGTACTTC. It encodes CASSLGFVSGEQYF.

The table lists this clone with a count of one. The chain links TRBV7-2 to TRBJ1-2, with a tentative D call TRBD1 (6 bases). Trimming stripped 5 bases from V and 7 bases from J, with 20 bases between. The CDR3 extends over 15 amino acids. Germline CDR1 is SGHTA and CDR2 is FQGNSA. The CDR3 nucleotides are TGTGCCAGCAGCCCAGGCAGACAGGCTCGGAGTGGCTACACCTTC. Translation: CASSPGRQARSGYTF. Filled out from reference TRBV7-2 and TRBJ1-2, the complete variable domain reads GAGVSQSPSNKVTEKGKDVELRCDPISGHTALYWYRQSLGQGLEFLIYFQGNSAPDKSGLPSDRFSAERTGGSVSTLTIQRTQQEDSAVYLCASSPGRQARSGYTFGSGTRLTVV.

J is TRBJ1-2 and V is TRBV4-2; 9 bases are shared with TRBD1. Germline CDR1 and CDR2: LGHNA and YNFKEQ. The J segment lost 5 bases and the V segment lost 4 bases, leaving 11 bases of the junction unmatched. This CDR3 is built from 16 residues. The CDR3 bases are TGTGCCAGCAGCCCCCGGGACAGGGCCATAGAGTATGGCTACACCTTC. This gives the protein CASSPRDRAIEYGYTF.